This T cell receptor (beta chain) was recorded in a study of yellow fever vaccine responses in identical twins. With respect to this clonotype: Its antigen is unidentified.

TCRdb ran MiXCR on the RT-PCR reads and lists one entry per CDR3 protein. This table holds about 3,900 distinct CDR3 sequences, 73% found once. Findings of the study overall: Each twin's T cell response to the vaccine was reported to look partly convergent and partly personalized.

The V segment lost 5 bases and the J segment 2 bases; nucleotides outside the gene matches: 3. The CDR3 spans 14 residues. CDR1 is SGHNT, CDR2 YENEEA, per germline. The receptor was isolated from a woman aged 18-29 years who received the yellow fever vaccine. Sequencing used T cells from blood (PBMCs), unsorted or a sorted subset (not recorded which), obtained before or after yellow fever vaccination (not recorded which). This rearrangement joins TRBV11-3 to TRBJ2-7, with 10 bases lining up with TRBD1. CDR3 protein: CASSPGTGAYEQYF. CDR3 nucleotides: TGTGCCAGCAGCCCCGGGACAGGGGCCTACGAGCAGTACTTC.